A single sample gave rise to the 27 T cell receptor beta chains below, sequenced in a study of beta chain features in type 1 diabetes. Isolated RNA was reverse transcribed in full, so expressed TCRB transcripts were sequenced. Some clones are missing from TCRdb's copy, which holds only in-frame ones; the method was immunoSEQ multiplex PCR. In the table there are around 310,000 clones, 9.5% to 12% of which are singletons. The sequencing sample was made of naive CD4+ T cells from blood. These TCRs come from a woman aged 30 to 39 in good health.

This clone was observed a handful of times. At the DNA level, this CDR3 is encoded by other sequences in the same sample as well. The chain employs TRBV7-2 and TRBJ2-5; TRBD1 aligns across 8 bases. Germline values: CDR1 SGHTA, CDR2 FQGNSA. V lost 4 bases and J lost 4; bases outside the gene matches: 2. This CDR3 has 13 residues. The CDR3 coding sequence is TGTGCCAGCAGCTCTCAGGGGGCAGAGACCCAGTACTTC. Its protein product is CASSSQGAETQYF.

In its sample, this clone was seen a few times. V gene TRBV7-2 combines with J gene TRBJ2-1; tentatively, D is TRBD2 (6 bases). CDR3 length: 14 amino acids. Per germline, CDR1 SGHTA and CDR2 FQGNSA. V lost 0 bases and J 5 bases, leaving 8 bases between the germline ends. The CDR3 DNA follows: TGTGCCAGCAGCTTAGCAGGAGGGAACAATGAGCAGTTCTTC. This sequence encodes CASSLAGGNNEQFF.

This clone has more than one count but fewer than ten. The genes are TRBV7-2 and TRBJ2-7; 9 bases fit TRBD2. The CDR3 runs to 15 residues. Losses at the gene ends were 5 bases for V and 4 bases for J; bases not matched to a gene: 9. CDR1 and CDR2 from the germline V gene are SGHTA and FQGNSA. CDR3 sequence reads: CASSRGLAGEYEQYF. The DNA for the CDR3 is TGTGCCAGCAGCCGGGGCTTAGCGGGAGAGTACGAGCAGTACTTC.

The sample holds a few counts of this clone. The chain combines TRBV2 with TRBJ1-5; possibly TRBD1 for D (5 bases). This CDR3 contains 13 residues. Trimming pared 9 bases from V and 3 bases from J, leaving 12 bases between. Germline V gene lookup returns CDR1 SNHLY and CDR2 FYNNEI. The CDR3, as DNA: TGTGCCAGTCGGGCAGGGTACAATCAGCCCCAGCATTTT. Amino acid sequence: CASRAGYNQPQHF.

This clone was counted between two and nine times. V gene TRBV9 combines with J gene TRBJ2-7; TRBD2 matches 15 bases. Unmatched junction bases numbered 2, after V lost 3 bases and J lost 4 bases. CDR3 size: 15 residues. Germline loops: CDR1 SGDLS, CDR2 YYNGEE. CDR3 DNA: TGTGCCAGCAGCGGGGGACTAGCGGGAGGATACGAGCAGTACTTC. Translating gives CASSGGLAGGYEQYF.

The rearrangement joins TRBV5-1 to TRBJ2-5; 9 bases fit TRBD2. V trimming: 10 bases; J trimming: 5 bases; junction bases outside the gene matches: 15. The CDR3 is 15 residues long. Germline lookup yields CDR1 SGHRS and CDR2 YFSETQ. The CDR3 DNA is TGCGCCGGACGAAGTAGCGGGAGCCCTCAGGAGACCCAGTACTTC. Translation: CAGRSSGSPQETQYF.

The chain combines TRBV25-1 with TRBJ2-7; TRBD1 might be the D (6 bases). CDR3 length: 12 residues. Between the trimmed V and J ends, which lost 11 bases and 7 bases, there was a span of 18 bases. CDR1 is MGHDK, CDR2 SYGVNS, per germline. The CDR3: CASGAGVGEQYF. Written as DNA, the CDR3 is TGTGCCTCAGGGGCAGGGGTGGGGGAGCAGTACTTC.

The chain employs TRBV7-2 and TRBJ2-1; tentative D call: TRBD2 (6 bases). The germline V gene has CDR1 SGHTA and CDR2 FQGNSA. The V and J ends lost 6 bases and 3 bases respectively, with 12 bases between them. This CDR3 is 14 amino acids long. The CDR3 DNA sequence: TGTGCCAGCAGAACACAGGACTACTACAATGAGCAGTTCTTC. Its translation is CASRTQDYYNEQFF.

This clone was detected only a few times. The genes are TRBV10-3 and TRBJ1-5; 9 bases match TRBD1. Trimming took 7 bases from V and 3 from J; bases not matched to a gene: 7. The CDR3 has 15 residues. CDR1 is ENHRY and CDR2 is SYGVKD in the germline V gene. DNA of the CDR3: TGTGCCATCAAAAGCGACAGGGGGGACAATCAGCCCCAGCATTTT. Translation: CAIKSDRGDNQPQHF.

The CDR3 DNA is TGTGCCAGCAGCCCTCCGAAAGCAGGGCGCTACGAGCAGTACTTC. Encoded protein: CASSPPKAGRYEQYF. V usage is TRBV5-4 and J usage is TRBJ2-7, with TRBD1 as a possible D gene (5 bases). Deletions cut 4 bases from V and 3 bases from J, with 17 bases between. Germline V lookup: CDR1 SGHNT, CDR2 YYREEE (reference sequence). The CDR3 has 15 amino acids. Variable domain in full (rest from reference TRBV5-4 and TRBJ2-7): ETGVTQSPTHLIKTRGQQVTLRCSSQSGHNTVSWYQQALGQGPQFIFQYYREEENGRGNFPPRFSGLQFPNYSSELNVNALELDDSALYLCASSPPKAGRYEQYFGPGTRLTVT.

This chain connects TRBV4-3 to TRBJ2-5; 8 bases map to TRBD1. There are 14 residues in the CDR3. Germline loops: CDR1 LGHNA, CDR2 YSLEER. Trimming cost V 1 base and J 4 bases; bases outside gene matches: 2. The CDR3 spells CASSQGQGRETQYF. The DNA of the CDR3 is TGCGCCAGCAGCCAAGGACAGGGGAGAGAGACCCAGTACTTC.

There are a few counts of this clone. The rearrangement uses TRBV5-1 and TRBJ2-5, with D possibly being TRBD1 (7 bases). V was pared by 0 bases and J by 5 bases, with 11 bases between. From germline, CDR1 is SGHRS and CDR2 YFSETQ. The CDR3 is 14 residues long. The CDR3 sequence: CASSLAAGGETQYF. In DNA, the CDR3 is TGCGCCAGCAGCTTGGCCGCAGGGGGGGAGACCCAGTACTTC. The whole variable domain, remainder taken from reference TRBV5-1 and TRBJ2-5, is KAGVTQTPRYLIKTRGQQVTLSCSPISGHRSVSWYQQTPGQGLQFLFEYFSETQRNKGNFPGRFSGRQFSNSRSEMNVSTLELGDSALYLCASSLAAGGETQYFGPGTRLLVL.

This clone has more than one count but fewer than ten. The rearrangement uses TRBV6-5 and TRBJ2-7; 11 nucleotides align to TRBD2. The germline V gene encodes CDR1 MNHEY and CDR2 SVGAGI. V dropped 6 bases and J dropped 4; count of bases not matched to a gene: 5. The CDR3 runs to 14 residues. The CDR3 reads CASRLAGVSYEQYF. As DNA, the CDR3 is TGTGCCAGCAGACTAGCGGGAGTTTCTTACGAGCAGTACTTC.

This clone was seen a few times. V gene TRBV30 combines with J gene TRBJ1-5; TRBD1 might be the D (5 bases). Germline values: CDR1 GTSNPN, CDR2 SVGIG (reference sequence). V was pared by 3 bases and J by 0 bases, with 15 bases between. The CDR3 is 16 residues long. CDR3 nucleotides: TGTGCCTGGAGCGCCCGGGGGGGGTCTAGCAATCAGCCCCAGCATTTT. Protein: CAWSARGGSSNQPQHF.

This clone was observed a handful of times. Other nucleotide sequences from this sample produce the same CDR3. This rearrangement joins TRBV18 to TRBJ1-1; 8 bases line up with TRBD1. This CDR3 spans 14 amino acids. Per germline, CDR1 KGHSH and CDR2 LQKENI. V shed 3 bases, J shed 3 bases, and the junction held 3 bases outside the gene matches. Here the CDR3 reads CASSPTGVDTEAFF. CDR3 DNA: TGTGCCAGCTCACCGACAGGGGTTGACACTGAAGCTTTCTTT.

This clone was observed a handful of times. The chain's CDR3 is CASSELANTGELFF. In DNA, the CDR3 is TGTGCCAGCAGTGAACTAGCGAACACCGGGGAGCTGTTTTTT. The rearrangement uses TRBV2 and TRBJ2-2; no clear D. Germline V gene data show CDR1 as SNHLY and CDR2 as FYNNEI. V was cut by 2 bases and J by 0 bases, with 4 bases left in between. This CDR3 has 14 amino acids. Complete variable domain (other parts from reference TRBV2 and TRBJ2-2): EPEVTQTPSHQVTQMGQEVILRCVPISNHLYFYWYRQILGQKVEFLVSFYNNEISEKSEIFDDQFSVERPDGSNFTLKIRSTKLEDSAMYFCASSELANTGELFFGEGSRLTVL.

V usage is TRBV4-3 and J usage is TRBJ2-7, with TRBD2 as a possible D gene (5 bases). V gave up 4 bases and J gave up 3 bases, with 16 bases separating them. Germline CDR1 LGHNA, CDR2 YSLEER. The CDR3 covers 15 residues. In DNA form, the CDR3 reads TGCGCCAGCAGCCCAGGTTCGTCGGGAATCTACGAGCAGTACTTC. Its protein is CASSPGSSGIYEQYF.

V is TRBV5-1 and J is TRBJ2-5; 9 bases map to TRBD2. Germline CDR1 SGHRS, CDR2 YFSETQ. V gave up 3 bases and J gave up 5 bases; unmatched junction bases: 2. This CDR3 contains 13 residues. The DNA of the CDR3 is TGCGCCAGCAGCTCCAGCGGGAGGGAGACCCAGTACTTC. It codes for CASSSSGRETQYF.

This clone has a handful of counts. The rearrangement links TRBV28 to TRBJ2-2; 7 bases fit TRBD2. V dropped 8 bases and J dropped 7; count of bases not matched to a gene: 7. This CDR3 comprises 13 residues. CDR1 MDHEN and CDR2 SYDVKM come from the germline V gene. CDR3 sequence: CASGLADHGELFF. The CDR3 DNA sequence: TGTGCCAGCGGGCTAGCGGACCACGGGGAGCTGTTTTTT.

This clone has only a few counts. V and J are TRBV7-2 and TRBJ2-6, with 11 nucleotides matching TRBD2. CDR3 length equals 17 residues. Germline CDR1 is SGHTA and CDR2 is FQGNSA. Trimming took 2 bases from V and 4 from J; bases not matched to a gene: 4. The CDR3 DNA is TGTGCCAGCAGCTTACCACTAGCGGGAGCCGGGGCCAACGTCCTGACTTTC. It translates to CASSLPLAGAGANVLTF.

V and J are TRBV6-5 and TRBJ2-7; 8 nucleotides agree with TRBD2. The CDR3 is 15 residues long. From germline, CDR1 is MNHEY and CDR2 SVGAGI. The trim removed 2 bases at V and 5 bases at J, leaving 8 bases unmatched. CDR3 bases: TGTGCCAGCAGTTACCCCAGCGGGAGTCTACACGAGCAGTACTTC. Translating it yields CASSYPSGSLHEQYF.

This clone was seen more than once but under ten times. CDR3 DNA sequence: TGTGCCAGCAACTACCGGGACAGTTCCTACGAGCAGTACTTC. Its protein product is CASNYRDSSYEQYF. The chain couples TRBV2 to TRBJ2-7, with TRBD1 identical over 7 bases. CDR3 length: 14 residues. After removal of 7 bases from V and 1 base from J, the junction contained 7 bases not matched to a gene. Germline V gene data show CDR1 as SNHLY and CDR2 as FYNNEI.

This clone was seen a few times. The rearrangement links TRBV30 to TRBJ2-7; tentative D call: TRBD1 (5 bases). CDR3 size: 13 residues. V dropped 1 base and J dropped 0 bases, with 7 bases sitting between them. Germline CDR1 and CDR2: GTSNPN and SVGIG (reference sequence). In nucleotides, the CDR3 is TGTGCCTGGAGTGCGGACACCTCCTACGAGCAGTACTTC. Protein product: CAWSADTSYEQYF.

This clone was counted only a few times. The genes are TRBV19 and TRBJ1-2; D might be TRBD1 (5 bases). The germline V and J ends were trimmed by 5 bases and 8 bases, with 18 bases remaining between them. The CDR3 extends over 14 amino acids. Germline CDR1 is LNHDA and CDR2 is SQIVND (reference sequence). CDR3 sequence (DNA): TGTGCCAGTAGTGTGGGGCAGACAGCGCGCGGCTACACCTTC. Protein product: CASSVGQTARGYTF.

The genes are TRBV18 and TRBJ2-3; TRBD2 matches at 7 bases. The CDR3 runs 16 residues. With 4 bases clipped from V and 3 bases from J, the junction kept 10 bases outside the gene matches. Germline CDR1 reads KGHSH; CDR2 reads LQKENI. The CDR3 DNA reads TGTGCCAGCTCACGTCAAAGGAGCGGGAATACAGATACGCAGTATTTT. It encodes CASSRQRSGNTDTQYF. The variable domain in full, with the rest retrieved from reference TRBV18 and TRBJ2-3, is NAGVMQNPRHLVRRRGQEARLRCSPMKGHSHVYWYRQLPEEGLKFMVYLQKENIIDESGMPKERFSAEFPKEGPSILRIQQVVRGDSAAYFCASSRQRSGNTDTQYFGPGTRLTVL.

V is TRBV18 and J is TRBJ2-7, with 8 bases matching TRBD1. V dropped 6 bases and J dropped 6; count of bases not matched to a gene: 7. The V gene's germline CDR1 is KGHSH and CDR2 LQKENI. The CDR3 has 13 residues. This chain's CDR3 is CASSLQQGGEQYF. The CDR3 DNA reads TGTGCCAGCTCCCTCCAACAGGGGGGCGAGCAGTACTTC.

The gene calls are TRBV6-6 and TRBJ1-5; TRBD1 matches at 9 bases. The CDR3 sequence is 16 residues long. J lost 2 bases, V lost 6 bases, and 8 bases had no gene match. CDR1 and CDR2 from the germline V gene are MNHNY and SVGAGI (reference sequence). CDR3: CASRMGQGRGNQPQHF. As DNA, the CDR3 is TGTGCCAGCAGGATGGGACAGGGAAGAGGCAATCAGCCCCAGCATTTT.